These T cell receptor beta chains were read from a single sample in a study of blood T cell repertoires in COVID-19. The data were produced by immunoSEQ multiplex PCR, yet TCRdb's version contains in-frame clones alone and is incomplete. The sample yields some 270,000 clones, over 80% seen once. The sequencing sample was made of PBMCs or T cells enriched from blood (not recorded which). These receptor sequences come from a woman in her 30s with acute COVID-19. Each CDR3 is given with its conserved first and last residue. The order of the fields is J gene, CDR3 length, D gene, V gene, clone size, CDR3 DNA, CDR3 protein. A D gene is named only where the DNA matches it firmly. For some rows the clone size is stated as once, few or many, or as a class when expanded; others skip it.

J: TRBJ2-3
length: 19
D: TRBD2
V: TRBV19
size: NA
DNA: TGTGCCAGTAGTATTAACCGACTAGCGGGAGGGTTGGGCACAGATACGCAGTATTTT
CDR3: CASSINRLAGGLGTDTQYF

J: TRBJ2-5
length: 16
D: TRBD2
V: TRBV19
size: NA
DNA: TGTGCCAGTAGGCAGGGATCAGCGGGAGGGTTAGAGACCCAGTACTTC
CDR3: CASRQGSAGGLETQYF

J: TRBJ2-6
length: 15
D: NA
V: TRBV7-7
size: once
DNA: TGTGCTAGCAGCCCCTTAATCTCTGGGGCCAACGTCCTGACTTTC
CDR3: CASSPLISGANVLTF

J: TRBJ2-1
length: 15
D: NA
V: TRBV18
size: NA
DNA: TGTGCCAGCTCACCAGAAAGAGTCTCCTACAATGAGCAGTTCTTC
CDR3: CASSPERVSYNEQFF

J: TRBJ2-7
length: 12
D: TRBD2
V: TRBV7-9
size: NA
DNA: TGTGCCAGCAGCCCACGGGGGGACGAGCAGTACTTC
CDR3: CASSPRGDEQYF

J: TRBJ2-5
length: 13
D: NA
V: TRBV5-1
size: NA
DNA: TGCGCCAGCAGCTTTGACAGACAAGAGACCCAGTACTTC
CDR3: CASSFDRQETQYF

J: TRBJ1-1
length: 16
D: NA
V: TRBV5-5
size: few
DNA: TGTGCCAGCAGCTTGCATTGGACAGACGTGAACACTGAAGCTTTCTTT
CDR3: CASSLHWTDVNTEAFF

J: TRBJ1-3
length: 15
D: NA
V: TRBV15
size: few
DNA: TGTGCCACCAGCAGACGCAGGGACTCTGGAAACACCATATATTTT
CDR3: CATSRRRDSGNTIYF

J: TRBJ1-3
length: 12
D: NA
V: TRBV12-3/TRBV12-4
size: NA
DNA: TGTGCCAGCAGTTTTGGCCGGGAGGGGAGAGGGTTT
CDR3: CASSFGREGRGF

J: TRBJ2-1
length: 12
D: TRBD2
V: TRBV29-1
size: NA
DNA: TGCAGCGGTAGCGGGAGGGTGGATGAGCAGTTCTTC
CDR3: CSGSGRVDEQFF

J: TRBJ1-6
length: 13
D: NA
V: TRBV28
size: NA
DNA: TGTGCCAGCAGTCACAGGCTTAACTCACCCCTCCACTTT
CDR3: CASSHRLNSPLHF

J: TRBJ1-1
length: 14
D: NA
V: TRBV14
size: NA
DNA: TGTGCCAGCAGCCAAGTACAGGGTTCCACTGAAGCTTTCTTT
CDR3: CASSQVQGSTEAFF

J: TRBJ2-3
length: 16
D: TRBD2
V: TRBV13
size: NA
DNA: TGTGCCAGCAGCATGGGACTAGCGGTGACGGGTGATACGCAGTATTTT
CDR3: CASSMGLAVTGDTQYF

J: TRBJ2-3
length: 17
D: NA
V: TRBV7-2
size: NA
DNA: TGTGCCAGCAGCTTAGTTTCGGCGGGCGCGAGCACAGATACGCAGTATTTT
CDR3: CASSLVSAGASTDTQYF

J: TRBJ2-5
length: 17
D: TRBD2
V: TRBV4-2
size: NA
DNA: TGTGCCAGCAGCCTGGGGGGAGCGGGAGGGCCTGAGGAGACCCAGTACTTC
CDR3: CASSLGGAGGPEETQYF

J: TRBJ1-2
length: 18
D: NA
V: TRBV5-1
size: NA
DNA: TGCGCCAGCAGCTTGGGACAGCCCAAGCCTAACCCGAACTATGGCTACACCTTC
CDR3: CASSLGQPKPNPNYGYTF

J: TRBJ2-2
length: 14
D: NA
V: TRBV6-5
size: NA
DNA: TGTGCCAGCACTCTTGCGGGGGCAGCCGGGGAGCTGTTTTTT
CDR3: CASTLAGAAGELFF